This record looks at one TCR beta chain sequence and its context. Its antigen is not identified. A sample-barcoded 5' primer and a J-beta primer mix were used in a second PCR of roughly 6 to 11 cycles. In TCRdb, the 5' RACE reads were re-called with MiXCR into one record per CDR3 protein. This table has hundreds of thousands of distinct CDR3 sequences, around 43% appearing once. The CDR3 contains 13 residues. V lost 5 bases and J 2 bases, leaving 8 bases between the germline ends. CDR1 and CDR2 (germline): MDHEN, SYDVKM. This sample is drawn from a study of blood T cells in healthy people across ages. Findings and limits, study-wide: CMV status of donors was not determined, possibly confounding expanded clonotype changes.

The chain carries TRBV28 and TRBJ2-3; no reliable D call. The specimen was blood. The receptor was derived from a man in his 60s in good health. CDR3 DNA: TGTGCCAGCAGTGATAAAATCACAGATACGCAGTATTTT. Protein sequence: CASSDKITDTQYF.